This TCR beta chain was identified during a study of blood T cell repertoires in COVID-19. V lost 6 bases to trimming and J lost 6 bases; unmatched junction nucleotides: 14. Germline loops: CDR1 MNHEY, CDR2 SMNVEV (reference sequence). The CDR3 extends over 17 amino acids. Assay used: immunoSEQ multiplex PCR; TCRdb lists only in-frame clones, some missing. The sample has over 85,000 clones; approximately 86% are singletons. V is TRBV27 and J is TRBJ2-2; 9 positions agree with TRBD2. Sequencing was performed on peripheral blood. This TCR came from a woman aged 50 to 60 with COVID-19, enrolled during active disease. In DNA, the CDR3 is TGTGCCAGCAGAGATAGCGGGGGTTACCTGGGGCCCGGGGAGCTGTTTTTT. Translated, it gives CASRDSGGYLGPGELFF.